In its sample, the clone carrying this T cell receptor beta chain was seen a few times. The CDR3 loop spans 12 amino acids. Trimming shortened V by 5 bases and J by 1 base, and 5 bases separated the two germline ends. Looked up from germline, CDR1 is MNHNS and CDR2 is SASEGT. The entry originates in a study of cytomegalovirus exposure and HLA in healthy donors. 13 Jbeta primers and 60 Vbeta primers were used for the PCR. This table comes from immunoSEQ multiplex PCR, and its TCRdb copy is limited to in-frame clones, with some not included. In the table there are over 150,000 clones, around 77% of which are singletons.

Sequenced material: PBMCs. This chain links TRBV6-1 with TRBJ1-1; D gene uncertain. The sequence came from a woman between 25 and 40 years old in good health and CMV-seronegative. The CDR3 sequence is CASSTGNTEAFF. CDR3 DNA: TGTGCCAGCAGTACGGGGAACACTGAAGCTTTCTTT.